The 32 T cell receptor beta chains in this list originate from one sample, sequenced in a study of human T cells and chemical hapten exposure. Time point denoted: patch test 1, 2 weeks after DPC sensitization. Noted treatment: therapeutic diphenylcyclopropenone sensitization with weekly scalp DPC. MiXCR was run by TCRdb on the RACE reads, yielding one entry per CDR3 protein. Here the sample spans tens of thousands of distinct CDR3 sequences, over 7.5% being singletons. This sample comprised whole blood, obtained in connection with sensitization to the hapten diphenylcyclopropenone (DPC). These receptors were taken from a woman aged 40 to 50 with alopecia areata. Some clones in this sample may be carry-over from other donors' samples.

This clonotype was observed a handful of times. CDR3 DNA sequence: TGTGCCAGCAGCCCCCGGATAGCGGGGGCGCCTACGAACACCGGGGAGCTGTTTTTT. This encodes CASSPRIAGAPTNTGELFF. The rearrangement uses TRBV7-9 and TRBJ2-2; 9 positions match TRBD2. There are 19 residues in the CDR3. Germline V gene sequence: CDR1 SEHNR, CDR2 FQNEAQ (reference sequence). Losses at the gene ends were 5 bases for V and 0 bases for J; bases not matched to a gene: 13.

This clonotype occurred many times. The V and J genes are TRBV7-2 and TRBJ2-5; D remains ambiguous. The V end lost 6 bases, the J end lost 2 bases, and 4 bases lay between the germline ends. CDR1 SGHTA and CDR2 FQGNSA come from the germline V gene. The length of the CDR3 is 11 residues. The CDR3 is CASRQQETQYF. DNA for the CDR3: TGTGCCAGCAGGCAACAAGAGACCCAGTACTTC. Complete variable domain (other parts from reference TRBV7-2 and TRBJ2-5): GAGVSQSPSNKVTEKGKDVELRCDPISGHTALYWYRQSLGQGLEFLIYFQGNSAPDKSGLPSDRFSAERTGGSVSTLTIQRTQQEDSAVYLCASRQQETQYFGPGTRLLVL.

The chain recombines TRBV6-2 or TRBV6-3 with TRBJ2-5; TRBD2 aligns across 12 bases. The V and J ends lost 6 bases and 5 bases, in that order; junction bases with no gene match: 10. The CDR3 runs 16 residues. CDR1 and CDR2 (germline): MNHEY, SVGEGT. CDR3 region: CASSRGLAGFMETQYF. The CDR3 DNA follows: TGTGCCAGCAGCCGTGGACTAGCGGGGTTCATGGAGACCCAGTACTTC.

In its sample, this clonotype was seen many times. The rearrangement joins TRBV3-1 to TRBJ2-5, with no clear D. Germline CDR1 and CDR2: LGHDT and YNNKEL (reference sequence). Trimming stripped 3 bases from V and 4 bases from J, with 3 bases between. This CDR3 is built from 11 residues. In DNA form, the CDR3 reads TGTGCCAGCAGCCAGGCAGAGACCCAGTACTTC. Its protein is CASSQAETQYF.

There are a few counts of this clonotype. The rearrangement uses TRBV29-1 and TRBJ2-7; TRBD1 or TRBD2 may be the D gene (5 bases each). CDR3 size: 13 residues. CDR1 SQVTM and CDR2 ANQGSEA come from the germline V gene. V was pared by 4 bases and J by 2 bases, with 12 bases between. The CDR3 DNA is TGCAGCGTTGCCGGGACCCCCACCTACGAGCAGTACTTC. It encodes CSVAGTPTYEQYF.

This clonotype was recorded at least ten times. The chain joins TRBV29-1 to TRBJ2-6; unclear D gene. The CDR3 is 13 amino acids. V was cut by 5 bases and J by 0 bases, with 5 bases left in between. Germline CDR1 reads SQVTM; CDR2 reads ANQGSEA. The CDR3 spells CSVFISGANVLTF. The CDR3 DNA is TGCAGCGTTTTCATCTCTGGGGCCAACGTCCTGACTTTC.

This clonotype was counted ten times or more. V usage is TRBV6-6 and J usage is TRBJ2-7, with 7 positions matching TRBD1. The CDR3 has 13 amino acids. With 5 bases clipped from V and 3 bases from J, the junction kept 4 bases outside the gene matches. Germline-derived CDR1 and CDR2 are MNHNY and SVGAGI (reference sequence). In nucleotides, the CDR3 is TGTGCCAGCAGTCTGGGACAGCGCTACGAGCAGTACTTC. This sequence encodes CASSLGQRYEQYF.

This clonotype showed up many times. The chain combines TRBV28 with TRBJ2-3; D perhaps matches TRBD2 (6 bases). V was pared by 4 bases and J by 0 bases, with 14 bases between. CDR3 length: 16 residues. Looked up from germline, CDR1 is MDHEN and CDR2 is SYDVKM. The CDR3 nucleotides are TGTGCCAGCAGTTACCAGGACTACCCTAGCACAGATACGCAGTATTTT. As protein: CASSYQDYPSTDTQYF.

V is TRBV9 and J is TRBJ2-3; no reliable D call. Germline CDR1 SGDLS, CDR2 YYNGEE. This CDR3 spans 15 amino acids. Trimming left V 3 bases short and J 4 bases short, with 15 bases between. CDR3 bases: TGTGCCAGCAGCGGAGATGTAGGGTTAGCAGATACGCAGTATTTT. This sequence encodes CASSGDVGLADTQYF.

The V gene is TRBV2, the J gene TRBJ1-1, with D uncertain. Germline V gene sequence: CDR1 SNHLY, CDR2 FYNNEI. V lost 8 bases to trimming and J lost 0 bases, with 19 bases between them. The CDR3 has 16 residues. The CDR3 reads CASHEIGPLMNTEAFF. The CDR3 bases are TGTGCCAGCCATGAGATTGGACCGCTGATGAACACTGAAGCTTTCTTT.

This chain uses TRBV18 with TRBJ2-3; 7 nucleotides agree with TRBD1. The V gene end was trimmed by 3 bases and the J gene end by 10 bases; junction bases not matched to a gene: 25. The CDR3 length is 19 residues. Germline values: CDR1 KGHSH, CDR2 LQKENI. The DNA of the CDR3 is TGTGCCAGCTCACCGGTCCTCCCCACAGGGGTCATAGTAGGGAAGGCGCAGTATTTT. Protein sequence: CASSPVLPTGVIVGKAQYF.

This clonotype was found many times. The V call is TRBV5-1, the J call TRBJ1-3; D perhaps matches TRBD1 (5 bases). Trimming took 1 base from V and 8 from J, leaving 13 bases between them. The CDR3 is 14 amino acids. Germline assignment: CDR1 SGHRS and CDR2 YFSETQ. The DNA for the CDR3 is TGCGCCAGCAGCTTGTCTGGGGGATGGGACACCATATATTTT. Its protein product is CASSLSGGWDTIYF.

In the case of this clonotype: A read error may produce the germline difference seen at one junction end. The rearrangement links TRBV24-1 to TRBJ1-2; possible D gene TRBD1, 5 bases. The CDR3 totals 16 residues. Germline V gives CDR1 KGHDR, CDR2 SFDVKD. The CDR3 sequence: CATSGAPGTPNYGHTF. DNA of the CDR3: TGTGCCACCAGTGGCGCCCCCGGGACCCCAAACTATGGCCACACCTTC.

V usage is TRBV7-2 and J usage is TRBJ2-7, with 13 positions matching TRBD2. Germline V gene data show CDR1 as SGHTA and CDR2 as FQGNSA. Germline trimming cut 8 bases from V and 6 bases from J; bases unmatched to any gene: 10. The CDR3 runs to 15 residues. Here the CDR3 DNA reads TGTGCCAGCGGGAGACCCGGGACTAGCGGGGTCGAGCAGTACTTC. Translated, it gives CASGRPGTSGVEQYF.

This clonotype showed up many times. This sequence joins TRBV11-2 and TRBJ2-4; a weak D match, TRBD1 (6 bases). Germline V gene data show CDR1 as SGHAT and CDR2 as FQNNGV. The CDR3 consists of 14 residues. Trimming removed 2 bases at V and 7 bases at J, with 12 bases between. The CDR3 protein is CASSLLGAKNIQYF. The CDR3 DNA is TGTGCCAGCAGCTTATTGGGGGCAAAGAACATTCAGTACTTC.

This clonotype was recorded a few times. The CDR3 bases are TGTGCCAGCAGCCCTACACCTTCCTACGAGCAGTACTTC. Its protein product is CASSPTPSYEQYF. The V gene is TRBV7-2, the J gene TRBJ2-7; D is undetermined. Germline CDR1 reads SGHTA; CDR2 reads FQGNSA. CDR3 length equals 13 residues. Trimming left V 5 bases short and J 1 base short, with 9 bases between.

This clonotype was seen only a few times. J is TRBJ1-5 and V is TRBV6-2 or TRBV6-3; possibly TRBD1 for D (6 bases). Per germline, CDR1 MNHEY and CDR2 SVGEGT. The CDR3 contains 14 residues. Trimming removed 9 bases at V and 5 bases at J, with 17 bases between. Here the CDR3 DNA reads TGTGCCAGTTCGTCCCAGGGGATCTATCAGCCCCAGCATTTT. This codes for CASSSQGIYQPQHF.

As concerns this clonotype: No conserved phenylalanine or tryptophan ends this CDR3, so it is likely a read error. The chain carries TRBV18 and TRBJ2-1, with 8 bases fitting TRBD1. This CDR3 is built from 14 residues. The germline CDR1 and CDR2 sequences are KGHSH and LQKENI. V shed 5 bases and J 3 bases; nucleotides not matched to a gene: 3. The CDR3 is CASSITGGYNEQFL. CDR3 coding DNA: TGTGCCAGCTCAATCACAGGGGGCTACAATGAGCAGTTCTTA.

A few counts support this clonotype. The genes are TRBV29-1 and TRBJ1-1; 10 nucleotides align to TRBD1. The CDR3 is 14 amino acids. Germline assignment: CDR1 SQVTM and CDR2 ANQGSEA. With 2 bases clipped from V and 6 bases from J, the junction kept 6 bases outside the gene matches. CDR3 sequence (DNA): TGCAGCGTTGAAAGGGACAGGGGTCAGGCTGAAGCTTTCTTT. As protein: CSVERDRGQAEAFF.

This clonotype was found many times. The V call is TRBV5-1, the J call TRBJ2-7; TRBD1 agrees at 9 bases. Germline V gene sequence: CDR1 SGHRS, CDR2 YFSETQ. V shed 0 bases and J 0 bases; nucleotides not matched to a gene: 7. The CDR3 totals 17 residues. The CDR3 nucleotides read TGCGCCAGCAGCTTGGCCCGAACGGGACAGGGCTCCTACGAGCAGTACTTC. It translates to CASSLARTGQGSYEQYF.

This clonotype was found a few times. The chain carries TRBV20-1 and TRBJ1-5; tentative D call: TRBD1 (5 bases). CDR1 and CDR2 (germline): DFQATT, SNEGSKA (reference sequence). Trimming stripped 4 bases from V and 11 bases from J, with 21 bases between. There are 14 residues in the CDR3. CDR3 sequence (DNA): TGCAGTGCTACGGAAGGGACCCACGGGGTGGCCCAGCATTTT. Its protein is CSATEGTHGVAQHF.

This clonotype was recorded at least ten times. The chain carries TRBV18 and TRBJ1-2; D may be TRBD1 (6 bases). The CDR3 consists of 15 residues. Trimming pared 3 bases from V and 4 bases from J, leaving 15 bases between. CDR1 and CDR2 (germline): KGHSH, LQKENI. Here the CDR3 DNA reads TGTGCCAGCTCACCTACAGGGTTAACTTCCTATGGCTACACCTTC. This translates into CASSPTGLTSYGYTF. The whole variable domain, filled in from reference TRBV18 and TRBJ1-2, reads NAGVMQNPRHLVRRRGQEARLRCSPMKGHSHVYWYRQLPEEGLKFMVYLQKENIIDESGMPKERFSAEFPKEGPSILRIQQVVRGDSAAYFCASSPTGLTSYGYTFGSGTRLTVV.

This clonotype came up many times. The CDR3 loop reads CASSLSGDTQYF. DNA of the CDR3: TGTGCCAGCAGTCTCAGCGGAGATACGCAGTATTTT. V usage is TRBV12-3 or TRBV12-4 and J usage is TRBJ2-3, with D possibly TRBD2 on 5 matching bases. V gave up 5 bases and J gave up 5 bases, with 8 bases separating them. The CDR3 length is 12 residues.

This chain joins TRBV25-1 and TRBJ1-1, with a possible D match to TRBD1 (6 bases). CDR1 and CDR2 from the germline V gene are MGHDK and SYGVNS. The V end was cut by 5 bases, the J end by 0 bases, with 13 bases between. CDR3 size: 15 residues. The CDR3 reads CASSYGGAMNTEAFF. The CDR3 DNA reads TGTGCCAGCAGTTACGGGGGGGCGATGAACACTGAAGCTTTCTTT.

The V call is TRBV13, the J call TRBJ1-4; unclear D gene. The CDR3 loop spans 16 amino acids. Germline lookup yields CDR1 PRHDT and CDR2 FYEKMQ (reference sequence). V lost 4 bases and J lost 7, with 19 bases in between. CDR3 region: CASSYSTLGKGEKLFF. DNA for the CDR3: TGTGCCAGCAGCTACTCGACTCTGGGAAAGGGTGAAAAACTGTTTTTT. Together with reference TRBV13 and TRBJ1-4, the CDR3 gives the full variable domain: AAGVIQSPRHLIKEKRETATLKCYPIPRHDTVYWYQQGPGQDPQFLISFYEKMQSDKGSIPDRFSAQQFSDYHSELNMSSLELGDSALYFCASSYSTLGKGEKLFFGSGTQLSVL.

This clonotype was observed many times. V and J are TRBV4-3 and TRBJ2-7; D gene ambiguous. Trimming removed 1 base at V and 2 bases at J, with 12 bases between. This CDR3 region has 15 residues. The germline V gene encodes CDR1 LGHNA and CDR2 YSLEER. CDR3 nucleotides: TGCGCCAGCAGCCAAGCATATCATGGTGCCTACGAGCAGTACTTC. This gives the protein CASSQAYHGAYEQYF.

This clonotype has ten or more counts. The chain is built from TRBV6-1 and TRBJ2-5; D assignment may be TRBD1 or TRBD2 (5 bases each). The CDR3 totals 14 residues. Trimming stripped 7 bases from V and 2 bases from J, with 14 bases between. The germline CDR1 and CDR2 sequences are MNHNS and SASEGT. CDR3 sequence (DNA): TGTGCCAGCACCCCGTGGGGGTCACAAGAGACCCAGTACTTC. This encodes CASTPWGSQETQYF.

The chain links TRBV30 to TRBJ1-4; D is perhaps TRBD1 (6 bases). CDR1 and CDR2 from the germline V gene are GTSNPN and SVGIG (reference sequence). The CDR3 runs to 15 residues. V lost 0 bases, J lost 4 bases, and 12 bases lay in between. The CDR3 reads CAWSVTQGNNEKLFF. CDR3 DNA: TGTGCCTGGAGTGTTACCCAGGGGAATAATGAAAAACTGTTTTTT.

This clonotype has a handful of counts. The chain couples TRBV7-6 to TRBJ1-1; TRBD1 matches 9 bases. The V segment lost 5 bases and the J segment 3 bases; nucleotides outside the gene matches: 1. This CDR3 is built from 13 residues. Germline V gene sequence: CDR1 SGHVS, CDR2 FNYEAQ. The CDR3 here is CASSRQGDTEAFF. CDR3 in DNA: TGTGCCAGCAGCCGACAGGGGGACACTGAAGCTTTCTTT.

The chain links TRBV7-2 to TRBJ2-3; the D is unclear. Germline CDR1 is SGHTA and CDR2 is FQGNSA. The CDR3 totals 15 residues. V gave up 2 bases and J gave up 4 bases, with 13 bases separating them. The CDR3 protein is CASSLLEDSSDTQYF. CDR3 in DNA: TGTGCCAGCAGCTTACTCGAGGATTCTTCAGATACGCAGTATTTT.

This clonotype was seen repeatedly, ten times or more. Germline is not matched at one junction end, which may reflect a read error. The rearrangement links TRBV7-6 to TRBJ2-5; 8 bases map to TRBD2. The CDR3 has 13 amino acids. Per germline, CDR1 SGHVS and CDR2 FNYEAQ. The CDR3 loop reads CASSPYGSGTPHF. CDR3 coding DNA: TGTGCCAGCAGCCCCTATGGTAGCGGGACGCCTCACTTC.

This clonotype appeared many times. The chain uses TRBV4-1 and TRBJ2-7; D is ambiguous. Trimming removed 0 bases at V and 3 bases at J, with 15 bases between. The CDR3 extends over 16 amino acids. Germline assignment: CDR1 MGHRA and CDR2 YSYEKL. CDR3 residues: CASSQEFGQLFYEQYF. The DNA of the CDR3 is TGCGCCAGCAGCCAAGAATTCGGGCAGTTGTTCTACGAGCAGTACTTC.